Described below is a single TCR beta chain sequence and its context. Antigen specificity is unknown. Sequencing targeted TCR beta in T cells from blood (CD8+ and CD4+). The multiple sclerosis controls were treatment-naive patients, and their relapsing-remitting disease was stable or active. This entry comes from a study of CD8 T cells in Susac syndrome. Study-wide results and limits: A relatively small number of individuals underwent TCR sequencing and HLA analysis.

An input of about 0.5 to 1 ug of RNA was subjected to reverse transcription using random hexamers. An immunoSEQ multiplex PCR amplified TCR beta CDR3 over 54 Vbeta and 13 Jbeta. Each CDR3 protein gets one entry after TCRdb re-called the immunoSEQ multiplex PCR reads with MiXCR. The top ten clones hold roughly 0.07% of a sample with approximately 230,000 distinct CDR3 sequences, 93% of them seen once. The germline CDR1 and CDR2 sequences are MNHNY and SVGAGI (reference sequence). This CDR3 contains 15 residues. Trimming took 5 bases from V and 4 from J; bases not matched to a gene: 4. The sequenced material came from CD4+ T cells from PBMCs. The J gene is TRBJ1-3, the V gene TRBV6-6; 11 nucleotides align to TRBD1. The clonotype originates from a human donor with multiple sclerosis. The CDR3 spells CASSKDRGHGNTIYF. The CDR3 DNA sequence: TGTGCCAGCAGTAAGGACAGGGGGCACGGAAACACCATATATTTT.